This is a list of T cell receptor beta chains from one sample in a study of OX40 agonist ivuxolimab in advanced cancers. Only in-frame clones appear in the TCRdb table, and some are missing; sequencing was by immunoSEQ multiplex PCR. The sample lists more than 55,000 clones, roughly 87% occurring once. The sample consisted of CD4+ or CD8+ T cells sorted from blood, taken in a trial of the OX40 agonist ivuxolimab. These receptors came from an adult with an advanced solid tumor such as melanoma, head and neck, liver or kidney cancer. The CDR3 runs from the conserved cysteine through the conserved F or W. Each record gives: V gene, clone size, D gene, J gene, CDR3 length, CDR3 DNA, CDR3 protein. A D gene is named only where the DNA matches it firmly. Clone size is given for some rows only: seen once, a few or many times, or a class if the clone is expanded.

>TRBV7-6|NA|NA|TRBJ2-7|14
TGTGCCAGCAGCTTAGGGGGCGACTCCTACGAGCAGTACTTC
CASSLGGDSYEQYF
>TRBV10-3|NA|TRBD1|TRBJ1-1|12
TGTGCCACAAGACAGGGGTTCGGTGAAGCTTTCTTT
CATRQGFGEAFF
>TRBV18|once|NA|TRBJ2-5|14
TGTGCCAGCTCACCGCGCGAAGGGAGGGAGACCCAGTACTTC
CASSPREGRETQYF
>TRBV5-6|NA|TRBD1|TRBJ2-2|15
TGTGCCAGCAGCCCACAGGGGAGGAACACCGGGGAGCTGTTTTTT
CASSPQGRNTGELFF
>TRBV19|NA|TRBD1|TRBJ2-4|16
TGTGCCAGTAGTCCGGGACAGGGGCTAGCCAAAAACATTCAGTACTTC
CASSPGQGLAKNIQYF
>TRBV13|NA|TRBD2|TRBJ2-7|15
TGTGCCAGCAGCCTCGGGACTAGAGTAATCCACGAGCAGTACTTC
CASSLGTRVIHEQYF
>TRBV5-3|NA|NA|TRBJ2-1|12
TGTGCCAGAGGCGCAGGGGTCAATGAGCAGTTCTTC
CARGAGVNEQFF
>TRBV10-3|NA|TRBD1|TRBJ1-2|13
TGTGCCATCAGGGGGACAGGGAACTATGGCTACACCTTC
CAIRGTGNYGYTF
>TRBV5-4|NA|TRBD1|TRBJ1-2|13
TGTGCCAGCAGCCCGGACAGGAACTATGGCTACACCTTC
CASSPDRNYGYTF
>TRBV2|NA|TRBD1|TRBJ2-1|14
TGTGCCAGCCTTAGACAGCCAGGGGGCAATGAGCAGTTCTTC
CASLRQPGGNEQFF
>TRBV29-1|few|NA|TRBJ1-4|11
TGCAGCGCACTCTGGGGTGAAAAACTGTTTTTT
CSALWGEKLFF
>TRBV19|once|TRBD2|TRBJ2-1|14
TGTGCCAGTAGCCCGGGACTAGCGATGAATGAGCAGTTCTTC
CASSPGLAMNEQFF
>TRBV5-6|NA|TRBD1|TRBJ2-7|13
TGTGCCAGCAGTATGGACAGGTCCTACGAGCAGTACTTC
CASSMDRSYEQYF
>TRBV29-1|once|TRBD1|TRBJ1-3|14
TGCAGCGTAGGGGGCCCTCTGGAAGGAAACACCATATATTTT
CSVGGPLEGNTIYF
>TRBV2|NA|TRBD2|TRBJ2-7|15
TGTGCCAGCAGATTAGCGGGAGGTCGCTCCTACGAGCAGTACTTC
CASRLAGGRSYEQYF
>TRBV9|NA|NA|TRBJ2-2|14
TGTGCCAGCAGCGTAGTTGACAGTGTGGGGGAGCTGTTTTTT
CASSVVDSVGELFF
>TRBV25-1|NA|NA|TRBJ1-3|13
TGTGCCAGCAGTGAACCCCCTGGAAACACCATATATTTT
CASSEPPGNTIYF
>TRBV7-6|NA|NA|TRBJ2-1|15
TGTGCCAGCAGCTTACTTGGCTTGAGAGGCGATGAGCAGTTCTTC
CASSLLGLRGDEQFF
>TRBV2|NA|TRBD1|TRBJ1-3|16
TGTGCCAGCAGTGCTTCCGGACAGGATACTGGAAACACCATATATTTT
CASSASGQDTGNTIYF
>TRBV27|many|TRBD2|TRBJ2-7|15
TGTGCCAGCAGTTCCTGGACTAGCGGGAACTACGAGCAGTACTTC
CASSSWTSGNYEQYF
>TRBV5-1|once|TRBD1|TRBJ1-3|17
TGCGCCAGCAGCTTGGGGGGACAGGGAATCTCTGGAAACACCATATATTTT
CASSLGGQGISGNTIYF
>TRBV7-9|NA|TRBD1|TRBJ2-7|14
TGTGCCAGCAGCCCCTGGACAGGGACAGACGAGCAGTACTTC
CASSPWTGTDEQYF
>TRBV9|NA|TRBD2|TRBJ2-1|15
TGTGCCAGCAGCCCTAGCGGGAGGGAGGGCAATGAGCAGTTCTTC
CASSPSGREGNEQFF